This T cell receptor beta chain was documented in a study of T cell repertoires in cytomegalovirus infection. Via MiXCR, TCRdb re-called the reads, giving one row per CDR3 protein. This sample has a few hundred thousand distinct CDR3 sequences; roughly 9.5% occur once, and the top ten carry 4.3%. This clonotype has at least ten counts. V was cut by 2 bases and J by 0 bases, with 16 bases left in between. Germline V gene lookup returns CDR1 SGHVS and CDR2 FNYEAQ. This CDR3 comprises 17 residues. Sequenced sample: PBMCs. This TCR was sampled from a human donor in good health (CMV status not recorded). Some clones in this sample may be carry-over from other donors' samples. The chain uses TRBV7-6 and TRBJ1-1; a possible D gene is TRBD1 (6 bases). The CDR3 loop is CASSLQGWRGVNTEAFF. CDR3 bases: TGTGCCAGCAGCTTACAGGGTTGGAGGGGGGTGAACACTGAAGCTTTCTTT.